This T cell receptor beta chain is drawn from a study of blood T cell repertoires in COVID-19. Authors' data handling: From reference gene primer amplification, estimates of nucleated cell counts were derived. Profiled with immunoSEQ multiplex PCR; TCRdb holds only in-frame clones, not every one. V, J and clone size are taken as reported in that table, and D and trimming were inferred from the DNA itself. The repertoire holds roughly 100,000 clones, with around 92% as singletons. The sample taken for sequencing was peripheral blood. The origin of this receptor is a man aged 45 to 65 with active COVID-19.

The DNA of the CDR3 is TGCGCCAGCAGCTCCGGACAGGTTGGCACAGATACGCAGTATTTT. This sequence encodes CASSSGQVGTDTQYF. The chain carries TRBV5-1 and TRBJ2-3; 7 positions match TRBD1. The germline V gene has CDR1 SGHRS and CDR2 YFSETQ. Unmatched junction bases numbered 5, after V lost 3 bases and J lost 1 base. The CDR3 runs to 15 residues.